Listed here is a single TCR beta chain. Its antigen is not identified. 13 Jbeta primers and 60 Vbeta primers were used for the PCR. This table comes from immunoSEQ multiplex PCR, and its TCRdb copy is limited to in-frame clones, with some not included. This table holds some 140,000 clones, under 80% found once. Though nominally healthy at sampling, donors likely had unrecorded immune exposures. These data are taken from a study of cytomegalovirus exposure and HLA in healthy donors. Study-level points and caveats: Highest at DRB1 and lowest at HLA-C, TCR association rates differed among HLA loci in a later analysis.

Sequenced material: PBMCs. This sequence originates from a man aged 30 to 39 in good health and CMV-seronegative.

CDR3 sequence reads: CASSDGSEQYF. CDR3 DNA sequence: TGTGCCAGCAGTGACGGGAGCGAGCAGTACTTC. The chain is built from TRBV6-5 and TRBJ2-7; possible D gene TRBD2, 6 bases. The germline V gene encodes CDR1 MNHEY and CDR2 SVGAGI. The CDR3 spans 11 residues. Trimming removed 5 bases from V and 6 bases from J, with 8 bases in between.